Listed below are T cell receptor beta chains from one sample, sequenced in a study of control samples from healthy donors and cancer patients. TCRdb's table, derived via immunoSEQ multiplex PCR, lists solely in-frame clones and lacks some. There are some 66,000 clones in the sample; approximately 85% occur only once, and about 5% lies in the top ten. The sequencing input was blood. The receptors stem from a man between 40 and 49 years old in good health. Both conserved end residues are part of each CDR3. D genes are given only for firm matches. A row's size may be missing; if present it is once, few, many or a size class.

abundance	d_gene	j_gene	v_gene	len	CDR3aa	CDR3nt
NA	TRBD2	TRBJ2-3	TRBV19	15	CASSTPAGATDTQYF	TGTGCCAGTAGTACCCCAGCGGGGGCCACAGATACGCAGTATTTT
NA	NA	TRBJ1-5	TRBV6-5	15	CASSRTLYSNQPQHF	TGTGCCAGCAGTCGTACACTCTATAGCAATCAGCCCCAGCATTTT
NA	NA	TRBJ1-5	TRBV28	14	CASSSGGGNQPQHF	TGTGCCAGCAGTTCCGGGGGGGGCAATCAGCCCCAGCATTTT
NA	TRBD1	TRBJ2-5	TRBV7-2	17	CASSLGGTGVKSETQYF	TGTGCCAGCAGCTTAGGGGGGACAGGGGTTAAATCTGAGACCCAGTACTTC
NA	NA	TRBJ2-1	TRBV28	13	CASSWDLYNEQFF	TGTGCCAGCAGTTGGGACTTGTACAATGAGCAGTTCTTC
NA	NA	TRBJ2-5	TRBV19	15	CASSIGVSIQETQYF	TGTGCCAGTAGTATTGGGGTTAGCATTCAAGAGACCCAGTACTTC
NA	NA	TRBJ2-7	TRBV5-6	15	CASTLRGAGGYEQYF	TGTGCCAGCACCCTGCGGGGTGCAGGGGGGTACGAGCAGTACTTC
few	NA	TRBJ1-6	TRBV2	14	CASSVDRPYSPLHF	TGTGCCAGCAGTGTTGATAGGCCGTATTCACCCCTCCACTTT
NA	NA	TRBJ1-4	TRBV3-1/TRBV3-2	13	CASSQGSYEKLFF	TGTGCCAGCAGCCAAGGTAGTTATGAAAAACTGTTTTTT
once	TRBD1	TRBJ2-7	TRBV27	15	CASSLLGQGAYEQYF	TGTGCCAGCAGTTTATTGGGACAGGGAGCCTACGAGCAGTACTTC
few	TRBD2	TRBJ2-7	TRBV28	18	CASSFMGLAGGPVYEQYF	TGTGCCAGCAGTTTTATGGGGCTAGCGGGAGGGCCGGTATACGAGCAGTACTTC
NA	NA	TRBJ1-6	TRBV7-2	15	CASSFLLGANSPLHF	TGTGCCAGCAGCTTCCTTCTCGGGGCTAATTCACCCCTCCACTTT
NA	TRBD2	TRBJ2-1	TRBV5-8	16	CASSFLDWREGNEQFF	TGTGCCAGCAGCTTTCTCGATTGGCGGGAGGGCAATGAGCAGTTCTTC
once	NA	TRBJ2-7	TRBV29-1	13	CSVRGGGYYEQYF	TGCAGCGTCCGAGGAGGGGGGTACTACGAGCAGTACTTC
once	NA	TRBJ2-3	TRBV7-9	15	CASSLAGRSTDTQYF	TGTGCCAGCAGCTTAGCTGGCAGGTCCACAGATACGCAGTATTTT
NA	NA	TRBJ2-1	TRBV12-5	13	CASGRVKNNEQFF	TGTGCTAGTGGTAGGGTCAAAAACAATGAGCAGTTCTTC
once	NA	TRBJ2-1	TRBV24-1	13	CATSDPRKNEQFF	TGTGCCACCAGTGATCCAAGAAAGAATGAGCAGTTCTTC
NA	NA	TRBJ2-5	TRBV11-1	14	CASKRDSNQETQYF	TGTGCCAGCAAGCGGGACAGCAATCAAGAGACCCAGTACTTC
NA	TRBD2	TRBJ2-6	TRBV6-6	15	CAGLAPDSGANVLTF	TGTGCCGGACTAGCGCCAGACTCTGGGGCCAACGTCCTGACTTTC
NA	NA	TRBJ2-5	TRBV9	14	CASSVGNLGETQYF	TGTGCCAGCAGCGTGGGCAATTTAGGAGAGACCCAGTACTTC
few	NA	TRBJ2-7	TRBV7-3	14	CASSLGGPQSEQYF	TGTGCCAGCAGCTTGGGTGGACCCCAGTCCGAGCAGTACTTC
few	NA	TRBJ1-1	TRBV27	17	CASMGTRIAGANTEAFF	TGTGCCAGCATGGGAACCCGGATTGCGGGGGCGAACACTGAAGCTTTCTTT
NA	NA	TRBJ2-1	TRBV10-3	11	CAMGSNNEQFF	TGTGCCATGGGGAGTAATAATGAGCAGTTCTTC
NA	NA	TRBJ2-3	TRBV6-5	14	CASTTRGGTDTQYF	TGTGCCAGCACTACTAGGGGGGGCACAGATACGCAGTATTTT
NA	TRBD1	TRBJ1-5	TRBV15	15	CATSRDQGAPQPQHF	TGTGCCACCAGCAGAGACCAGGGGGCCCCTCAGCCCCAGCATTTT
NA	TRBD2	TRBJ2-7	TRBV5-1	15	CASSWGTREGYEQYF	TGCGCCAGCAGCTGGGGGACTAGGGAGGGATACGAGCAGTACTTC
NA	NA	TRBJ2-7	TRBV27	14	CASSLGQGVYEQYF	TGTGCCAGCAGTTTAGGGCAGGGAGTTTACGAGCAGTACTTC
NA	NA	TRBJ1-6	TRBV30	15	CAWKAPDSTNSPLHF	TGTGCCTGGAAAGCCCCTGACAGCACCAATTCACCCCTCCACTTT
NA	NA	TRBJ2-3	TRBV15	15	CATSRATGTTDTQYF	TGTGCCACCAGCAGAGCGACAGGAACGACAGATACGCAGTATTTT
NA	TRBD1	TRBJ1-2	TRBV5-6	15	CASSPGTGGGYGYTF	TGTGCCAGCAGCCCCGGGACAGGGGGAGGCTATGGCTACACCTTC
NA	TRBD2	TRBJ2-1	TRBV6-5	16	CASSYSPAGVGNEQFF	TGTGCCAGCAGTTACTCTCCAGCGGGAGTTGGGAATGAGCAGTTCTTC
NA	TRBD1	TRBJ1-4	TRBV10-3	18	CAISPLRDRGTSLEKLFF	TGTGCCATCAGTCCCCTCCGGGACAGGGGGACGTCCCTTGAAAAACTGTTTTTT
NA	NA	TRBJ1-1	TRBV10-3	12	CAISETTVEAFF	TGTGCCATCAGTGAGACAACAGTTGAAGCTTTCTTT
many	NA	TRBJ1-4	TRBV2	14	CASSVGGSVEKLFF	TGTGCCAGCAGTGTAGGAGGATCCGTAGAAAAACTGTTTTTT
NA	NA	TRBJ2-3	TRBV30	12	CAWSVPADTQYF	TGTGCCTGGAGTGTACCAGCAGATACGCAGTATTTT
NA	TRBD2	TRBJ2-7	TRBV7-2	17	CASSLARGTSGGYEQYF	TGTGCCAGCAGCTTAGCGAGGGGGACTAGCGGGGGCTACGAGCAGTACTTC
once	NA	TRBJ2-2	TRBV5-8	19	CASSYVIRGNREETGELFF	TGTGCCAGCAGTTATGTTATAAGGGGGAACAGGGAAGAAACCGGGGAGCTGTTTTTT
NA	NA	TRBJ2-5	TRBV4-2	16	CASSQVQGGDRVTQYF	TGTGCCAGCAGCCAAGTACAGGGAGGGGACCGAGTGACCCAGTACTTC
NA	NA	TRBJ2-5	TRBV11-2	16	CASSPTEGGFKRTQYF	TGTGCCAGCAGCCCTACGGAGGGGGGATTCAAGAGAACCCAGTACTTC
NA	NA	TRBJ2-7	TRBV4-3	15	CASSQDDRGSYEQYF	TGCGCCAGCAGCCAAGATGATCGGGGTAGCTACGAGCAGTACTTC
NA	NA	TRBJ1-1	TRBV5-4	16	CASSYYLGAQVSEAFF	TGTGCCAGCAGTTACTACCTGGGGGCGCAGGTATCCGAAGCTTTCTTT
once	TRBD2	TRBJ2-7	TRBV4-1	14	CASSFYLAGDEQYF	TGCGCCAGCAGCTTCTATCTAGCGGGAGACGAGCAGTACTTC
NA	NA	TRBJ2-2	TRBV19	14	CASCVSYNTGELFF	TGTGCCAGTTGCGTAAGTTACAACACCGGGGAGCTGTTTTTT
NA	NA	TRBJ1-2	TRBV11-2	14	CASSLGASRYGYTF	TGTGCCAGCAGCTTGGGGGCCTCTCGGTATGGCTACACCTTC
NA	NA	TRBJ2-7	TRBV9	16	CASSVRQDRPSYEQYF	TGTGCCAGCAGCGTACGGCAGGACAGACCCTCCTACGAGCAGTACTTC
NA	NA	TRBJ2-7	TRBV28	13	CASSEGMVFEQYF	TGTGCCAGCAGTGAGGGGATGGTTTTTGAGCAGTACTTC
NA	NA	TRBJ2-2	TRBV6-2/TRBV6-3	14	CASSYRSDTGELFF	TGTGCCAGCAGTTACAGGAGTGACACCGGGGAGCTGTTTTTT
NA	NA	TRBJ2-1	TRBV20-1	10	CSAGDDEQFF	TGCAGTGCTGGGGACGATGAGCAGTTCTTC
NA	NA	TRBJ1-2	TRBV5-6	14	CASSLGTLPYGYTF	TGTGCCAGCAGCTTGGGGACACTTCCCTATGGCTACACCTTC